This T cell receptor (beta chain) was recorded in a study of shared clonotypes between healthy human individuals. Across the whole study: Aged 18 to 49, the donors were a couple of women and a few men.

Sorted subsets were amplified in replicate PCRs using approximately 0.2 ug DNA, 30,000 to 35,000 T cell genomes. Produced via immunoSEQ multiplex PCR; TCRdb's table is partial and in-frame only. The sample yields approximately 980,000 clones, approximately 76% seen once. General study points: Across subsets, estimated richness was generally greater for naive than for memory populations.

Into CD45RA+ naive and CD45RA-negative memory subsets, the CD4+ cells were split. As to this clone: What it binds is not known.

This CDR3 contains 15 residues. From germline, CDR1 is MNHEY and CDR2 SVGAGI. Trimming shortened V by 4 bases and J by 8 bases, and 17 bases separated the two germline ends. This chain joins TRBV6-5 and TRBJ1-4; D is perhaps TRBD1 (5 bases). The origin of this receptor is a man in his late teens or twenties in good health. The specimen sequenced was memory CD4+ T cells sorted from blood. Noted subset: CD45RA-negative fraction. The CDR3 sequence is CASSWLGGGEEKLFF. Here the CDR3 DNA reads TGTGCCAGCAGTTGGCTGGGGGGTGGAGAGGAAAAACTGTTTTTT.